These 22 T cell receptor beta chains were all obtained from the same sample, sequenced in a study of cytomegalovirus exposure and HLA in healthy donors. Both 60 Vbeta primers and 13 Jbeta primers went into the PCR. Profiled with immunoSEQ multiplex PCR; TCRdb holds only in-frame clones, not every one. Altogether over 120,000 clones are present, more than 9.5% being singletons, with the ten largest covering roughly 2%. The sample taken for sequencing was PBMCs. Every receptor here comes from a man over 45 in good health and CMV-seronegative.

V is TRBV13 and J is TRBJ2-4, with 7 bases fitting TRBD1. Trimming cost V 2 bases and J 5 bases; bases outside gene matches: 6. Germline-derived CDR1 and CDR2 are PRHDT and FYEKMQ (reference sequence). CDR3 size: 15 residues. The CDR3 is CASSLLGQKENIQYF. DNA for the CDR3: TGTGCCAGCAGCTTACTGGGACAGAAGGAAAACATTCAGTACTTC.

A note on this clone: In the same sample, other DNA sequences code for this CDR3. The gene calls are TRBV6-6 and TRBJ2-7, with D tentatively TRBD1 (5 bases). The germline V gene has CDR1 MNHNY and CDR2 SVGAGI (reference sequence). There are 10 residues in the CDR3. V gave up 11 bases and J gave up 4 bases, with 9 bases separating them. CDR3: CAPRGYEQYF. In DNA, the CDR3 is TGTGCCCCAAGGGGTTACGAGCAGTACTTC.

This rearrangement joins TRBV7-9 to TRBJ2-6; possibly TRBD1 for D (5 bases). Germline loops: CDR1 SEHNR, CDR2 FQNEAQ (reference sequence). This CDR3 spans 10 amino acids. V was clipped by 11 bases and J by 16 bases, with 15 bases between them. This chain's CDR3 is CASRGATLTF. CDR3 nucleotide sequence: TGTGCCTCCCGTGGGGCCACTCTGACTTTC.

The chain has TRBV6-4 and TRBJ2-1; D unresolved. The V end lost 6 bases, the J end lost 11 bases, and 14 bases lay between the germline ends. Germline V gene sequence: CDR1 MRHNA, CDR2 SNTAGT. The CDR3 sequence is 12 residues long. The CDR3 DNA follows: TGTGCCAGCAGCCTACGAGCTTATAAGCAGTTCTTC. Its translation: CASSLRAYKQFF.

The CDR3 sequence is CASSQSMEGLETQYF. The CDR3 DNA reads TGTGCCAGCAGCCAATCGATGGAGGGGCTAGAGACCCAGTACTTC. The chain links TRBV16 to TRBJ2-5; D is possibly TRBD2 (6 bases). The V end was cut by 0 bases, the J end by 4 bases, with 12 bases between. The germline V gene has CDR1 KGHSY and CDR2 FQNENV. The CDR3 extends over 15 amino acids. Supplemented by reference TRBV16 and TRBJ2-5, the full variable domain reads GEEVAQTPKHLVRGEGQKAKLYCAPIKGHSYVFWYQQVLKNEFKFLISFQNENVFDETGMPKERFSAKCLPNSPCSLEIQATKLEDSAVYFCASSQSMEGLETQYFGPGTRLLVL.

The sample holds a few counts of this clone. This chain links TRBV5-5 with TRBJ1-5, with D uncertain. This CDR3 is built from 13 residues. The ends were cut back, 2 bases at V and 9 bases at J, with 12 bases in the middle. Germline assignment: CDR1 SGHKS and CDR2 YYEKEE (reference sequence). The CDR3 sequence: CASSFDGVRPQHF. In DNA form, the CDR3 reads TGTGCCAGCAGCTTCGACGGGGTTCGGCCCCAGCATTTT.

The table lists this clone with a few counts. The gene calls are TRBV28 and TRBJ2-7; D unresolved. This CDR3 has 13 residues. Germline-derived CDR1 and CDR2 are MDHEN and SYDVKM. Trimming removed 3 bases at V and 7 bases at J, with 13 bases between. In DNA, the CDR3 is TGTGCCAGCAGTTTGCCCTCCCGCAGGGAGCAGTACTTC. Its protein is CASSLPSRREQYF.

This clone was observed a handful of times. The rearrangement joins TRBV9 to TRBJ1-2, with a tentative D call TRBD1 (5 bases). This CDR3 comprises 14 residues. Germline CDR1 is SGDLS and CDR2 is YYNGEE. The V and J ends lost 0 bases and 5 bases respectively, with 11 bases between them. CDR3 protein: CASSVEGEVYGYTF. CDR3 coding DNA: TGTGCCAGCAGCGTAGAAGGGGAGGTTTATGGCTACACCTTC.

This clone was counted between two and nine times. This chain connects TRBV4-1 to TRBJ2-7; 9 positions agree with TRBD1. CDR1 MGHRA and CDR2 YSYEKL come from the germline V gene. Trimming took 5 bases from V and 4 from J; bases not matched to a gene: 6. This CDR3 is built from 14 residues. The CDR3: CASSTGTGLYEQYF. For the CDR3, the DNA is TGCGCCAGCAGCACCGGGACAGGGCTTTACGAGCAGTACTTC.

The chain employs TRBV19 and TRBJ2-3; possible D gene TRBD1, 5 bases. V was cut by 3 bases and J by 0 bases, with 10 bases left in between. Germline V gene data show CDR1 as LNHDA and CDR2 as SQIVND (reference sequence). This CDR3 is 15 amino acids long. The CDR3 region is CASSIPGKSTDTQYF. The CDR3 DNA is TGTGCCAGTAGTATCCCAGGGAAGAGCACAGATACGCAGTATTTT.

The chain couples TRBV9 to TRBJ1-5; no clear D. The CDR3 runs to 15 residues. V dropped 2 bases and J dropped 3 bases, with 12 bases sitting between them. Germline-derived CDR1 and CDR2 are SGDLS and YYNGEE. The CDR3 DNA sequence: TGTGCCAGCAGCGTCGATGGGAGTCTCAATCAGCCCCAGCATTTT. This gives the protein CASSVDGSLNQPQHF.

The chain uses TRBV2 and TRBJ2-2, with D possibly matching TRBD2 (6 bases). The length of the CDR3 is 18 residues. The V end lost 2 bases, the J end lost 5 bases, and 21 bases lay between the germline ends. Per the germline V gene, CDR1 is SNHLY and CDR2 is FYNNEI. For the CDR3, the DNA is TGTGCCAGCAGTGAATGGGGGACTCCGACGGGCGGAACCGGGGAGCTGTTTTTT. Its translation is CASSEWGTPTGGTGELFF.

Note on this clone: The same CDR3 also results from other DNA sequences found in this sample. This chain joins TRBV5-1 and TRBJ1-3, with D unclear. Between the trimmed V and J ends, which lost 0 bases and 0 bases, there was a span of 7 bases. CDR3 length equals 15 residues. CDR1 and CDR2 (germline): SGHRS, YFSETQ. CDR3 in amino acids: CASSLAGSSGNTIYF. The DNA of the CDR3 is TGCGCCAGCAGCTTGGCCGGGAGCTCTGGAAACACCATATATTTT.

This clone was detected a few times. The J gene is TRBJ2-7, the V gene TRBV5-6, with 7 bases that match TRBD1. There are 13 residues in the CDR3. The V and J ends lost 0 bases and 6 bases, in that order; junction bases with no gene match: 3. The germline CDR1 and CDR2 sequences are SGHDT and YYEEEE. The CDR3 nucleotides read TGTGCCAGCAGCTTGGAGGGGGCGGGCGAGCAGTACTTC. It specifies CASSLEGAGEQYF.

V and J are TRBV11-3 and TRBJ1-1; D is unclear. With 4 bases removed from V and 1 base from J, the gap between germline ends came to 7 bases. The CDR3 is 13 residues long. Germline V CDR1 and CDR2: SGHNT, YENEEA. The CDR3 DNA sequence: TGTGCCAGCAGCTATATATCGAACACTGAAGCTTTCTTT. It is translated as CASSYISNTEAFF.

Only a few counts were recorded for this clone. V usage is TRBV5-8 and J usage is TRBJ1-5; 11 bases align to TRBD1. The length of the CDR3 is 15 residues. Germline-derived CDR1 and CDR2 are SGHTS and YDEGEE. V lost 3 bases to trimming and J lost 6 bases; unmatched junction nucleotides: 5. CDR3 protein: CASSSGQGVGQPQHF. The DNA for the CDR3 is TGTGCCAGCAGCTCGGGACAGGGGGTGGGTCAGCCCCAGCATTTT.

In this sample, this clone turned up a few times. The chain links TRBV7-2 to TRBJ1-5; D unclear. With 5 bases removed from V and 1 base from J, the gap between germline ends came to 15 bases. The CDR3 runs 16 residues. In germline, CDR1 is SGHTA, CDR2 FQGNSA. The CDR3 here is CASSPSSSTSNQPQHF. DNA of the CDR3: TGTGCCAGCAGCCCCTCTTCCTCAACAAGCAATCAGCCCCAGCATTTT.

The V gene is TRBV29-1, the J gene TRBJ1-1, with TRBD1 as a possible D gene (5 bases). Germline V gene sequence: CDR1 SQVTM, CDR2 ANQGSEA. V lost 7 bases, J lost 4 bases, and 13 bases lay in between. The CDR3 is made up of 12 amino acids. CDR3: CSGARVRTEAFF. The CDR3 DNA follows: TGCAGCGGGGCCAGGGTACGCACTGAAGCTTTCTTT.

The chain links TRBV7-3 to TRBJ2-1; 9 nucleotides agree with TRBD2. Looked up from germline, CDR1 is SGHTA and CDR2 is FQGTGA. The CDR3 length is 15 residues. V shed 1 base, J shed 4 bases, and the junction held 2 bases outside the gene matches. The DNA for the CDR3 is TGTGCCAGCAGCTTAATACTAGCGGGTTACAATGAGCAGTTCTTC. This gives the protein CASSLILAGYNEQFF. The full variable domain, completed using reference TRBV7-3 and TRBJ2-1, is GAGVSQTPSNKVTEKGKYVELRCDPISGHTALYWYRQSLGQGPEFLIYFQGTGAADDSGLPNDRFFAVRPEGSVSTLKIQRTERGDSAVYLCASSLILAGYNEQFFGPGTRLTVL.

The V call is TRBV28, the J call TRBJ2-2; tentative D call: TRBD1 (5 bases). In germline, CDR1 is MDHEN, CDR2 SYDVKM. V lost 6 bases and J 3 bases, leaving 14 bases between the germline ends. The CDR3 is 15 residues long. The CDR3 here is CASSPPARDTGELFF. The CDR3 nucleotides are TGTGCCAGCAGCCCCCCGGCCAGGGACACCGGGGAGCTGTTTTTT.

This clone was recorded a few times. The CDR3 DNA reads TGCGCCAGCAGCAACACCCCTTATCGGGGGAAAGAGACCCAGTACTTC. Its protein product is CASSNTPYRGKETQYF. The V gene is TRBV5-1, the J gene TRBJ2-5, with D maybe TRBD2 (6 bases). The germline CDR1 and CDR2 sequences are SGHRS and YFSETQ. Trimming cost V 4 bases and J 3 bases, with 19 bases left between them. CDR3 size: 16 residues.

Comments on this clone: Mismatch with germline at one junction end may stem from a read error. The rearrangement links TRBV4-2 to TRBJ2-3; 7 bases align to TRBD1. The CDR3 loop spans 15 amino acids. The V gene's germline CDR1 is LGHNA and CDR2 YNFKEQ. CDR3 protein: CASRPTGLGTDKQYF. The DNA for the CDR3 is TGTGCCAGCAGACCGACAGGGCTGGGCACAGATAAGCAGTATTTT.